One and the same sample provided the 16 T cell receptor beta chains below, sequenced in a study of identical twins. TCRdb called the 5' RACE reads again in MiXCR, with one record for every CDR3 protein. Of approximately 490,000 distinct CDR3 sequences listed, approximately 20% are singletons. This same sample was also taken into another study, of yellow fever vaccine responses in identical twins.

The sequenced sample consisted of CD4+ T cells sorted from blood. The source is a woman under 30 in good health.

The table lists this clonotype with a few counts. The rearrangement uses TRBV20-1 and TRBJ2-7; TRBD1 matches 11 bases. The CDR3 has 15 amino acids. The J segment lost 2 bases and the V segment lost 6 bases, leaving 9 bases of the junction unmatched. Germline CDR1 reads DFQATT; CDR2 reads SNEGSKA (reference sequence). The CDR3 DNA reads TGCAGTGCATCCGGTCGGGACAGGGGGGCCTACGAGCAGTACGTC. This gives the protein CSASGRDRGAYEQYV.

The genes are TRBV29-1 and TRBJ2-3; perhaps TRBD2 as D (6 bases). This CDR3 has 12 amino acids. Germline loops: CDR1 SQVTM, CDR2 ANQGSEA. Between the trimmed V and J ends, which lost 8 bases and 4 bases, there was a span of 13 bases. Here the CDR3 reads CSTYPGADTQYF. Here the CDR3 DNA reads TGCAGCACTTACCCGGGGGCAGATACGCAGTATTTT.

In its sample, this clonotype was seen a few times. This sequence joins TRBV14 and TRBJ2-3; possibly TRBD1 for D (5 bases). V was pared by 4 bases and J by 6 bases, with 20 bases between. This CDR3 has 16 amino acids. CDR1 SGHDN and CDR2 FVKESK come from the germline V gene. The CDR3, as DNA: TGTGCCAGCAGCCCTCGATTCGCGAATGGGGCCGATACGCAGTATTTT. Protein: CASSPRFANGADTQYF.

The chain has TRBV20-1 and TRBJ2-7; the D gene is possibly TRBD1 (5 bases). This CDR3 is built from 14 residues. The ends were cut back, 1 base at V and 2 bases at J, with 12 bases in the middle. Per germline, CDR1 DFQATT and CDR2 SNEGSKA (reference sequence). The CDR3 is CSARAKQAPYEQYF. CDR3 sequence (DNA): TGCAGTGCTAGAGCGAAACAGGCTCCCTACGAGCAGTACTTC.

V usage is TRBV10-3 and J usage is TRBJ1-1; possibly TRBD1 for D (5 bases). The CDR3 has 13 amino acids. Germline CDR1 reads ENHRY; CDR2 reads SYGVKD. V was cut by 9 bases and J by 0 bases, with 11 bases left in between. The CDR3 loop is CAMGDSLNTEAFF. DNA for the CDR3: TGTGCCATGGGAGACAGCTTGAACACTGAAGCTTTCTTT.

The rearrangement uses TRBV2 and TRBJ2-1; TRBD2 agrees at 9 bases. CDR1 SNHLY and CDR2 FYNNEI come from the germline V gene. Losses at the gene ends were 9 bases for V and 2 bases for J; bases not matched to a gene: 8. This CDR3 spans 15 amino acids. The CDR3 bases are TGTGCCAGTCGCCGAGCGGGAGGCCCCTACAATGAGCAGTTCTTC. Residues: CASRRAGGPYNEQFF. The variable domain in full, with the rest retrieved from reference TRBV2 and TRBJ2-1, is EPEVTQTPSHQVTQMGQEVILRCVPISNHLYFYWYRQILGQKVEFLVSFYNNEISEKSEIFDDQFSVERPDGSNFTLKIRSTKLEDSAMYFCASRRAGGPYNEQFFGPGTRLTVL.

This chain joins TRBV19 and TRBJ1-1; D ambiguous. Trimming left V 4 bases short and J 6 bases short, with 12 bases between. The CDR3 is made up of 13 amino acids. Germline CDR1 and CDR2: LNHDA and SQIVND (reference sequence). The CDR3: CASSKMATSEAFF. For the CDR3, the DNA is TGTGCCAGTAGTAAGATGGCGACTTCTGAAGCTTTCTTT.

The rearrangement links TRBV6-2 or TRBV6-3 to TRBJ2-3; TRBD2 aligns across 8 bases. Germline V gene sequence: CDR1 MNHEY, CDR2 SVGEGT. This CDR3 is 15 amino acids long. With 5 bases clipped from V and 3 bases from J, the junction kept 7 bases outside the gene matches. CDR3 residues: CASSNSGSGTDTQYF. The DNA of the CDR3 is TGTGCCAGCAGTAACAGCGGGAGTGGGACAGATACGCAGTATTTT.

This clonotype showed up just a few times. CDR3 sequence (DNA): TGTGCCAGCAGCCCGACAGGACGAGAGGTGTTTTTT. This translates into CASSPTGREVFF. The V gene is TRBV12-3 or TRBV12-4, the J gene TRBJ2-2, with a tentative D call TRBD1 (6 bases). This CDR3 has 12 residues. The ends were cut back, 6 bases at V and 15 bases at J, with 17 bases in the middle.

This chain uses TRBV5-1 with TRBJ2-5; no clear D. In germline, CDR1 is SGHRS, CDR2 YFSETQ. V was cut by 5 bases and J by 1 base, with 15 bases left in between. CDR3 length: 15 residues. CDR3 protein: CASRYATLGQETQYF. In nucleotides, the CDR3 is TGCGCCAGCAGGTACGCGACACTCGGCCAAGAGACCCAGTACTTC.

This clonotype was detected only a few times. The chain is built from TRBV20-1 and TRBJ2-5; D call uncertain. Between the trimmed V and J ends, which lost 1 base and 1 base, there was a span of 10 bases. Germline CDR1 is DFQATT and CDR2 is SNEGSKA (reference sequence). The CDR3 runs 14 residues. This CDR3 reads CSARGGRTQETQYF. The CDR3 DNA is TGCAGTGCTAGAGGCGGTAGAACCCAAGAGACCCAGTACTTC.

The chain couples TRBV2 to TRBJ2-7; TRBD1 or TRBD2 may be the D gene (5 bases each). Germline V lookup: CDR1 SNHLY, CDR2 FYNNEI. This CDR3 spans 18 amino acids. Trimming took 3 bases from V and 3 from J, leaving 24 bases between them. The CDR3 nucleotides are TGTGCCAGCAGTGAGGGATTAGGGACCTCAGCGCAGAACTACGAGCAGTACGTC. This codes for CASSEGLGTSAQNYEQYV.

This clonotype was seen just once. V is TRBV3-1 and J is TRBJ2-1; a possible D gene is TRBD2 (6 bases). The CDR3 length is 15 residues. V was trimmed by 0 bases and J by 6 bases, leaving 12 bases between them. CDR1 LGHDT and CDR2 YNNKEL come from the germline V gene (reference sequence). In nucleotides, the CDR3 is TGTGCCAGCAGCCAAGAACCGGGACTTGCCAATGAGCAGTTCTTC. Protein sequence: CASSQEPGLANEQFF.

This sequence joins TRBV25-1 and TRBJ1-6, with 7 positions matching TRBD1. From germline, CDR1 is MGHDK and CDR2 SYGVNS. The CDR3 consists of 15 residues. V gave up 6 bases and J gave up 6 bases; unmatched junction bases: 8. The CDR3 reads CASSKDRLTNSPLHF. The CDR3 DNA reads TGTGCCAGCAGCAAGGACAGGCTTACTAATTCACCCCTCCACTTT.

This clonotype was seen only a few times. The chain links TRBV20-1 to TRBJ2-5, with TRBD2 as a possible D gene (6 bases). Trimming took 3 bases from V and 4 from J, leaving 15 bases between them. The CDR3 covers 14 residues. Looked up from germline, CDR1 is DFQATT and CDR2 is SNEGSKA (reference sequence). CDR3 in DNA: TGCAGTGCTAGGACGGTGACTAGAGGAGAGACCCAGTACTTC. Translated, it gives CSARTVTRGETQYF.

This clonotype turned up a few times. The rearrangement joins TRBV11-3 to TRBJ1-1; TRBD1 matches at 10 bases. The CDR3 spans 15 residues. V dropped 4 bases and J dropped 0; count of bases not matched to a gene: 2. Germline CDR1 and CDR2: SGHNT and YENEEA. CDR3 nucleotides: TGTGCCAGCAGCTCCGGGACAGGGGTGAACACTGAAGCTTTCTTT. It codes for CASSSGTGVNTEAFF.